One sample yielded the 3 T cell receptor beta chains listed below, sequenced in a study of T-cell memory formation after mild COVID-19. From the 5' RACE reads, TCRdb called clonotypes with MiXCR, one entry per CDR3 protein. The table includes just over 350,000 distinct CDR3 sequences, roughly an eighth detected once. Sequencing used PBMCs or a T cell subset sorted from them (not recorded which). The receptor source for this set is a man younger than 30 who had mild COVID-19 (a few samples of this study predate the infection). Cell type and time point are not known.

The J gene is TRBJ1-6, the V gene TRBV12-3 or TRBV12-4, with D possibly matching TRBD1 (5 bases). The ends were cut back, 3 bases at V and 8 bases at J, with 11 bases in the middle. The CDR3 extends over 14 amino acids. The chain's CDR3 is CASSFRVADSPLHF. The CDR3 DNA reads TGTGCCAGCAGTTTCAGGGTAGCCGATTCACCCCTCCACTTT.

The chain uses TRBV5-1 and TRBJ1-2; D is unresolved. The length of the CDR3 is 12 residues. V was pared by 4 bases and J by 8 bases, with 12 bases between. Germline assignment: CDR1 SGHRS and CDR2 YFSETQ. CDR3 sequence (DNA): TGCGCCAGCAGCGCCGGCCTTCCGGGCTACACCTTC. It encodes CASSAGLPGYTF. Drawing the rest from reference TRBV5-1 and TRBJ1-2, the complete variable domain is KAGVTQTPRYLIKTRGQQVTLSCSPISGHRSVSWYQQTPGQGLQFLFEYFSETQRNKGNFPGRFSGRQFSNSRSEMNVSTLELGDSALYLCASSAGLPGYTFGSGTRLTVV.

This clonotype turned up a few times. The rearrangement uses TRBV6-4 and TRBJ2-3; D could derive from TRBD1 or TRBD2 (6 bases each). From germline, CDR1 is MRHNA and CDR2 SNTAGT. The germline V and J ends were trimmed by 4 bases and 4 bases, with 12 bases remaining between them. The CDR3 runs 14 residues. The CDR3 DNA reads as TGTGCCAGCAGTGTGGGGGGACAAGCAGATACGCAGTATTTT. It yields the protein CASSVGGQADTQYF.